These 15 T cell receptor beta chains were all obtained from the same sample, sequenced in a study of blood T cell repertoires in COVID-19 (dated by TCRdb to 2020 to 2021). The library relied on the immunoSEQ multiplex PCR assay. Imported from immuneACCESS, the table was reduced by TCRdb to in-frame sequences with V and J called. These copies leave out some clones; in studies compared against another copy, an unresolved V gene accounts for under half, and the cause of the remainder is not known. A total of about 150,000 clones appear in this sample, about 88% of them only once. The biggest ten clones account for 8.3% of the sample. Sequencing was carried out using peripheral blood. The receptor source for this set is a woman in her sixties with COVID-19, enrolled during active disease.

This clone was recorded once. V usage is TRBV5-6 and J usage is TRBJ2-3; TRBD2 aligns across 8 bases. The CDR3 is 14 amino acids. Germline V gene data show CDR1 as SGHDT and CDR2 as YYEEEE. V lost 7 bases, J lost 2 bases, and 6 bases stayed unmatched. The CDR3: CASPTSALTDTQYF. As DNA, the CDR3 is TGTGCCAGCCCGACTAGCGCCCTCACAGATACGCAGTATTTT.

This clone was seen just once. The chain employs TRBV21-1 and TRBJ1-5; the table assigns TRBD1, which was not confirmed against the DNA. TRBV21-1 is designated a pseudogene. The CDR3 runs to 16 residues. CDR3 sequence reads: CASSNYILGQNQPQHF. The CDR3 coding sequence is TGTGCCAGCAGCAACTATATCCTCGGACAGAATCAGCCCCAGCATTTT.

This CDR3 reads CASSLDRRGFMNTEAFF. The DNA for the CDR3 is TGTGCCAGCAGCTTAGATAGAAGGGGGTTCATGAACACTGAAGCTTTCTTT. The chain combines TRBV11-2 with TRBJ1-1, with D perhaps matching TRBD1 (6 bases). Trimming removed 0 bases from V and 0 bases from J, with 14 bases in between. This CDR3 has 17 amino acids. Looked up from germline, CDR1 is SGHAT and CDR2 is FQNNGV.

This clone showed up just once. The chain carries TRBV9 and TRBJ1-6; perhaps TRBD1 as D (6 bases). Per the germline V gene, CDR1 is SGDLS and CDR2 is YYNGEE. The CDR3 sequence is 14 residues long. Trimming cost V 6 bases and J 14 bases, with 21 bases left between them. For the CDR3, the DNA is TGTGCCAGCACACCAGGGGACAATTCGGGGTCCCTCCACTTT. It encodes CASTPGDNSGSLHF.

The sample holds one count of this clone. V and J are TRBV28 and TRBJ1-3; 9 bases align to TRBD1. Germline V gene lookup returns CDR1 MDHEN and CDR2 SYDVKM. This CDR3 contains 15 residues. Trimming at V came to 5 bases and at J to 4 bases, leaving 6 bases not matched to a gene. The CDR3 region has the DNA TGTGCCAGCAGTACACAGGGGGCCGGAGGAAACACCATATATTTT. Its protein is CASSTQGAGGNTIYF.

The genes are TRBV3-1 (or the pseudogene TRBV3-2) and TRBJ2-3; D is possibly TRBD2 (5 bases). Per germline, CDR1 LGHDT and CDR2 YNNKEL (reference sequence). The CDR3 sequence is 15 residues long. The V and J ends lost 1 base and 10 bases respectively, with 18 bases between them. DNA for the CDR3: TGTGCCAGCAGCCAAGGAGGTGGGAGTAGAGTCCCGCAGTATTTT. Translated: CASSQGGGSRVPQYF.

The chain employs TRBV3-1 (or the pseudogene TRBV3-2) and TRBJ2-3, with TRBD2 identical over 7 bases. V gave up 2 bases and J gave up 3 bases; unmatched junction bases: 5. Germline CDR1 LGHDT, CDR2 YNNKEL (reference sequence). The CDR3 length is 15 residues. In DNA form, the CDR3 reads TGTGCCAGCAGCCAATGGGGCGGGAGAACAGATACGCAGTATTTT. The encoded protein is CASSQWGGRTDTQYF.

CDR3 amino acids: CASSPRGQGSLSQHF. In DNA form, the CDR3 reads TGTGCCAGCTCACCAAGGGGACAGGGTAGTCTGTCCCAGCATTTT. The chain uses TRBV18 and TRBJ1-5; 9 bases match TRBD1. The junction had 10 bases not matched to a gene; V was cut back by 2 bases and J by 11 bases. Per the germline V gene, CDR1 is KGHSH and CDR2 is LQKENI. This CDR3 has 15 residues.

The chain carries TRBV14 and TRBJ1-5; no clear D gene. Deletions cut 4 bases from V and 2 bases from J, with 6 bases between. The CDR3 extends over 13 amino acids. Germline V gene lookup returns CDR1 SGHDN and CDR2 FVKESK. The CDR3 region is CASSRQGNQPQHF. In DNA, the CDR3 is TGTGCCAGCAGCCGGCAGGGCAATCAGCCCCAGCATTTT.

V gene TRBV9 combines with J gene TRBJ2-2; 11 nucleotides align to TRBD2. Germline assignment: CDR1 SGDLS and CDR2 YYNGEE. CDR3 length equals 16 residues. Losses at the gene ends were 4 bases for V and 7 bases for J; bases not matched to a gene: 9. CDR3 nucleotides: TGTGCCAGCAGCTTTCTAGCGGGAGGAGGGAACGGGGAGCTGTTTTTT. Protein: CASSFLAGGGNGELFF.

This clone came up a few times. CDR3 residues: CASSEAIRGAGSSPLHF. CDR3 bases: TGTGCCAGCAGTGAAGCGATCAGGGGCGCCGGTAGTTCACCCCTCCACTTT. This chain joins TRBV6-1 and TRBJ1-6; D is perhaps TRBD1 (6 bases). Between the trimmed V and J ends, which lost 0 bases and 9 bases, there was a span of 18 bases. Germline V gives CDR1 MNHNS, CDR2 SASEGT. The length of the CDR3 is 17 residues.

The chain has TRBV5-6 and TRBJ1-2; 11 bases agree with TRBD1. Germline V gives CDR1 SGHDT, CDR2 YYEEEE. The CDR3 spans 16 residues. After removal of 4 bases from V and 6 bases from J, the junction contained 11 bases not matched to a gene. As DNA, the CDR3 is TGTGCCAGCAGCCTTGGACAGGGGGCACTCGTGGATGGCTACACCTTC. This encodes CASSLGQGALVDGYTF.

The rearrangement links TRBV15 to TRBJ1-1; D call uncertain. In germline, CDR1 is LNHNV, CDR2 YYDKDF (reference sequence). This CDR3 has 13 amino acids. Trimming removed 6 bases from V and 6 bases from J, with 14 bases in between. The CDR3 protein is CATSRDGRAEAFF. The CDR3 DNA reads TGTGCCACCAGTCGCGATGGGAGGGCTGAAGCTTTCTTT.

The chain recombines TRBV15 with TRBJ2-2, with D perhaps TRBD1 (5 bases). V gave up 8 bases and J gave up 6 bases, with 16 bases separating them. There are 14 residues in the CDR3. From germline, CDR1 is LNHNV and CDR2 YYDKDF (reference sequence). This chain's CDR3 is CATQFQGNAGELFF. The CDR3, as DNA: TGTGCCACCCAGTTCCAGGGTAACGCCGGGGAGCTGTTTTTT.

This clone was observed a few times. The chain recombines TRBV6-5 with TRBJ2-1, with TRBD1 as a possible D gene (6 bases). CDR1 is MNHEY, CDR2 SVGAGI, per germline. This CDR3 has 15 amino acids. V was cut by 2 bases and J by 8 bases, with 16 bases left in between. The CDR3 region has the DNA TGTGCCAGCAGTTACCAATTGCCAGGGGCGGATGAGCAGTTCTTC. It specifies CASSYQLPGADEQFF.